This TCR beta chain stems from a study of cytomegalovirus exposure and HLA in healthy donors. The CDR3 contains 14 residues. J gave up 9 bases and V 4 bases, and 8 bases lay outside the gene matches. The germline CDR1 and CDR2 sequences are LGHNA and YNFKEQ. Whole-study results and caveats: A few chains tied to CMV proved CMV antigen-specific in vitro.

Some clones are missing from TCRdb's copy, which holds only in-frame ones; the method was immunoSEQ multiplex PCR. The sample holds about 110,000 clones, 89% seen once. As for this clone: What it recognizes is unknown.

V is TRBV4-2 and J is TRBJ2-1, with TRBD2 matching over 8 bases. The sample taken for sequencing was PBMCs. The sequence was obtained from a woman younger than 30 in good health and CMV-seronegative. The CDR3 loop is CASSPPSTSVEQFF. For the CDR3, the DNA is TGTGCCAGCAGCCCTCCGTCGACTAGCGTTGAGCAGTTCTTC.